One and the same sample provided the 26 T cell receptor beta chains below, sequenced in a study of blood T cell repertoires in COVID-19. Repertoires were generated with immunoSEQ multiplex PCR, while TCRdb's copy carries only in-frame clones and drops some. The table includes about 49,000 clones, about 87% detected once. Sequenced sample: peripheral blood. The receptor source for this set is a woman of 80 years or more with COVID-19, enrolled during active disease.

This clone showed up just a few times. V usage is TRBV10-3 and J usage is TRBJ1-2; 10 positions match TRBD1. The CDR3 loop spans 16 amino acids. Germline CDR1 is ENHRY and CDR2 is SYGVKD. The ends lost 3 bases at V and 5 bases at J; junction bases unmatched: 9. CDR3 nucleotides: TGTGCCATCAGTGACCCCGACAGGGGGCGAGTATATGGCTACACCTTC. This encodes CAISDPDRGRVYGYTF.

The gene calls are TRBV2 and TRBJ2-5; the D is unclear. The V gene's germline CDR1 is SNHLY and CDR2 FYNNEI. The CDR3 consists of 10 residues. Trimming pared 7 bases from V and 4 bases from J, leaving 4 bases between. In DNA, the CDR3 is TGTGCCAGCACCGGAGAGACCCAGTACTTC. It codes for CASTGETQYF.

The chain combines TRBV19 with TRBJ1-1, with a tentative D call TRBD1 (5 bases). Germline CDR1 LNHDA, CDR2 SQIVND (reference sequence). Trimming stripped 4 bases from V and 1 base from J, with 10 bases between. CDR3 length: 14 amino acids. This chain's CDR3 is CASSTSRGNTEAFF. The CDR3 DNA reads TGTGCCAGTAGTACTTCAAGGGGGAACACTGAAGCTTTCTTT.

The rearrangement uses TRBV18 and TRBJ1-3, with D possibly being TRBD1 (6 bases). This CDR3 spans 14 amino acids. Germline values: CDR1 KGHSH, CDR2 LQKENI. Trimming removed 4 bases from V and 2 bases from J, with 9 bases in between. CDR3 protein: CASSRQDAGNTIYF. CDR3 DNA sequence: TGTGCCAGCTCACGACAGGACGCTGGAAACACCATATATTTT.

The chain couples TRBV19 to TRBJ2-1, with 11 bases that match TRBD2. Germline lookup yields CDR1 LNHDA and CDR2 SQIVND (reference sequence). Trimming took 4 bases from V and 5 from J; bases not matched to a gene: 7. CDR3 size: 16 residues. The CDR3 is CASSKAGTSGDNEQFF. The CDR3 DNA follows: TGTGCCAGTAGTAAGGCCGGGACTAGCGGTGACAATGAGCAGTTCTTC.

V usage is TRBV7-9 and J usage is TRBJ2-3, with D tentatively TRBD1 (5 bases). V was cut by 1 base and J by 5 bases, with 13 bases left in between. Germline values: CDR1 SEHNR, CDR2 FQNEAQ (reference sequence). This CDR3 contains 15 residues. CDR3 protein: CASSLGRVVVDTQYF. The CDR3 DNA reads TGTGCCAGCAGCTTAGGCAGGGTGGTGGTAGATACGCAGTATTTT.

The J gene is TRBJ2-1, the V gene TRBV5-1; 7 nucleotides line up with TRBD1. CDR3 length equals 14 residues. CDR1 and CDR2 from the germline V gene are SGHRS and YFSETQ. The trim removed 4 bases at V and 2 bases at J, leaving 3 bases unmatched. The CDR3 DNA reads as TGCGCCAGCAGCGGGGGACAGCCCTACAATGAGCAGTTCTTC. Amino acids: CASSGGQPYNEQFF.

The chain links TRBV28 to TRBJ1-2; 7 bases are a match to TRBD1. Germline CDR1 and CDR2: MDHEN and SYDVKM. The CDR3 contains 15 residues. The ends lost 6 bases at V and 0 bases at J; junction bases unmatched: 7. CDR3 residues: CASSQGGGPNYGYTF. The CDR3 region has the DNA TGTGCCAGCAGCCAGGGGGGCGGACCTAACTATGGCTACACCTTC.

The chain combines TRBV11-2 with TRBJ2-5; D is unclear. Trimming took off 1 base at V and 1 base at J, with 7 bases between the two ends. Germline assignment: CDR1 SGHAT and CDR2 FQNNGV. This CDR3 spans 14 amino acids. The CDR3 nucleotides are TGTGCCAGCAGCTTAGGAGCAGGCCAAGAGACCCAGTACTTC. Residues: CASSLGAGQETQYF.

This clone showed up just a few times. The genes are TRBV14 and TRBJ1-1, with 7 bases that match TRBD1. Germline loops: CDR1 SGHDN, CDR2 FVKESK. The V and J ends lost 4 bases and 6 bases, in that order; junction bases with no gene match: 11. The length of the CDR3 is 15 residues. The CDR3 region has the DNA TGTGCCAGCAGCCCCTCATGGGGGACAGCGGCTGAAGCTTTCTTT. This translates into CASSPSWGTAAEAFF. Drawing the rest from reference TRBV14 and TRBJ1-1, the complete variable domain is EAGVTQFPSHSVIEKGQTVTLRCDPISGHDNLYWYRRVMGKEIKFLLHFVKESKQDESGMPNNRFLAERTGGTYSTLKVQPAELEDSGVYFCASSPSWGTAAEAFFGQGTRLTVV.

The chain combines TRBV5-1 with TRBJ1-2; D is ambiguous. The CDR3 runs to 15 residues. V was pared by 0 bases and J by 4 bases, with 13 bases between. Per germline, CDR1 SGHRS and CDR2 YFSETQ. CDR3 sequence reads: CASSLGLMGGYGYTF. CDR3 DNA sequence: TGCGCCAGCAGCTTGGGGCTCATGGGAGGCTATGGCTACACCTTC.

The rearrangement links TRBV19 to TRBJ2-7; TRBD1 agrees at 9 bases. Trimming at V came to 5 bases and at J to 2 bases, leaving 4 bases not matched to a gene. This CDR3 comprises 14 residues. CDR1 is LNHDA and CDR2 is SQIVND in the germline V gene (reference sequence). CDR3 nucleotides: TGTGCCAGTAGTTGGGGGACAGGGCCCTACGAGCAGTACTTC. Its protein product is CASSWGTGPYEQYF.

This chain links TRBV2 with TRBJ1-1; D is possibly TRBD1 (6 bases). The CDR3 is 14 residues long. Per germline, CDR1 SNHLY and CDR2 FYNNEI. The V end lost 5 bases, the J end lost 3 bases, and 13 bases lay between the germline ends. The chain's CDR3 is CASSILGGDTEAFF. The DNA of the CDR3 is TGTGCCAGCAGTATCCTAGGGGGGGACACTGAAGCTTTCTTT.

This clone appeared a single time. This chain connects TRBV5-5 to TRBJ2-3; D perhaps matches TRBD1 (6 bases). Germline V gives CDR1 SGHKS, CDR2 YYEKEE (reference sequence). V shed 0 bases and J shed 3 bases, with 17 bases lying between them. The CDR3 loop spans 17 amino acids. The CDR3 nucleotides are TGTGCCAGCAGCTTGGAATCGGTGACAGGACTGACAGATACGCAGTATTTT. This gives the protein CASSLESVTGLTDTQYF.

This clone was picked up one time. The V call is TRBV7-9, the J call TRBJ1-1, with 7 bases lining up with TRBD1. The CDR3 extends over 17 amino acids. In germline, CDR1 is SEHNR, CDR2 FQNEAQ (reference sequence). Trimming took 5 bases from V and 3 from J; bases not matched to a gene: 15. The DNA for the CDR3 is TGTGCCAGCAGCCCGGGAACGACAGGGTTGGGGGACACTGAAGCTTTCTTT. Translation gives CASSPGTTGLGDTEAFF.

The CDR3 is CASSGETTRASPLHF. In DNA form, the CDR3 reads TGTGCCAGCAGTGGAGAGACTACGAGGGCTTCACCCCTCCACTTT. The chain carries TRBV2 and TRBJ1-6; D is uncertain. Looked up from germline, CDR1 is SNHLY and CDR2 is FYNNEI. This CDR3 spans 15 amino acids. The ends were cut back, 4 bases at V and 9 bases at J, with 16 bases in the middle.

This chain connects TRBV4-1 to TRBJ1-2, with TRBD1 identical over 10 bases. CDR3 length: 20 residues. With 4 bases clipped from V and 2 bases from J, the junction kept 19 bases outside the gene matches. Germline CDR1 reads MGHRA; CDR2 reads YSYEKL. CDR3 sequence reads: CASSRTYGQGDPTDNYGYTF. CDR3 coding DNA: TGCGCCAGCAGCCGAACTTACGGACAGGGGGACCCTACAGACAACTATGGCTACACCTTC.

The chain joins TRBV5-1 to TRBJ1-1; a weak D match, TRBD1 (5 bases). Deletions cut 5 bases from V and 5 bases from J, with 19 bases between. The CDR3 is made up of 15 amino acids. The V gene's germline CDR1 is SGHRS and CDR2 YFSETQ. CDR3 in DNA: TGCGCCAGCAGTAATAGGGAAGGGGAAGGTACTGAAGCTTTCTTT. Its protein is CASSNREGEGTEAFF.

The chain recombines TRBV3-1 (or the pseudogene TRBV3-2) with TRBJ2-2; 8 bases agree with TRBD1. The V gene end was trimmed by 3 bases and the J gene end by 7 bases; junction bases not matched to a gene: 19. Germline assignment: CDR1 LGHDT and CDR2 YNNKEL (reference sequence). The CDR3 covers 19 residues. The DNA of the CDR3 is TGTGCCAGCAGCCAGAGACCTCGCAGGACGACAGGGGCCTTCGGGGAGCTGTTTTTT. It encodes CASSQRPRRTTGAFGELFF.

This chain joins TRBV7-9 and TRBJ1-3; 8 positions match TRBD1. Losses at the gene ends were 8 bases for V and 2 bases for J; bases not matched to a gene: 5. CDR3 length: 14 amino acids. From germline, CDR1 is SEHNR and CDR2 FQNEAQ (reference sequence). CDR3: CASAPDRAGNTIYF. The CDR3 DNA sequence: TGTGCCAGCGCACCGGACAGGGCTGGAAACACCATATATTTT.

The CDR3 DNA sequence: TGTGCCAGCAGCTTCGCGGGGGGGCCCGATAACGAGCAGTACTTC. Translation gives CASSFAGGPDNEQYF. The chain joins TRBV7-3 to TRBJ2-7, with 9 positions matching TRBD2. In germline, CDR1 is SGHTA, CDR2 FQGTGA. The CDR3 sequence is 15 residues long. Trimming took 3 bases from V and 5 from J; bases not matched to a gene: 8.

The chain is built from TRBV28 and TRBJ1-6; 9 bases align to TRBD1. This CDR3 region has 13 residues. V lost 6 bases to trimming and J lost 14 bases; unmatched junction nucleotides: 8. The V gene's germline CDR1 is MDHEN and CDR2 SYDVKM. The CDR3 nucleotides are TGTGCCAGCAGGGGGACAGGGTTTGGGGCCCTCCACTTT. Its translation: CASRGTGFGALHF.

J is TRBJ2-6 and V is TRBV5-1; unclear D gene. Germline values: CDR1 SGHRS, CDR2 YFSETQ. Trimming cost V 0 bases and J 0 bases, with 10 bases left between them. The length of the CDR3 is 17 residues. The CDR3, as DNA: TGCGCCAGCAGCTTGGCCGTTTACAGCTCTGGGGCCAACGTCCTGACTTTC. It codes for CASSLAVYSSGANVLTF.

V usage is TRBV12-3 or TRBV12-4 and J usage is TRBJ1-5; the D is unclear. The CDR3 sequence is 13 residues long. The V end lost 3 bases, the J end lost 4 bases, and 7 bases lay between the germline ends. In DNA form, the CDR3 reads TGTGCCAGCAGTTTGGGCAGTAATCAGCCCCAGCATTTT. This encodes CASSLGSNQPQHF.

This clone was seen once. The chain is built from TRBV12-3 or TRBV12-4 and TRBJ1-5, with D unresolved. With 6 bases removed from V and 9 bases from J, the gap between germline ends came to 15 bases. This CDR3 has 13 residues. CDR3 DNA sequence: TGTGCCAGCAGCACGGGGTCCGCCTGGCCCCAGCATTTT. Its translation: CASSTGSAWPQHF.

CDR3 bases: TGTGCCAGCAGTGCGAGAACAGGGAACACTGAAGCTTTCTTT. This gives the protein CASSARTGNTEAFF. The chain couples TRBV2 to TRBJ1-1, with D perhaps TRBD1 (5 bases). The CDR3 runs 14 residues. The ends were cut back, 4 bases at V and 1 base at J, with 10 bases in the middle. Germline V lookup: CDR1 SNHLY, CDR2 FYNNEI. Complete variable domain (other parts from reference TRBV2 and TRBJ1-1): EPEVTQTPSHQVTQMGQEVILRCVPISNHLYFYWYRQILGQKVEFLVSFYNNEISEKSEIFDDQFSVERPDGSNFTLKIRSTKLEDSAMYFCASSARTGNTEAFFGQGTRLTVV.